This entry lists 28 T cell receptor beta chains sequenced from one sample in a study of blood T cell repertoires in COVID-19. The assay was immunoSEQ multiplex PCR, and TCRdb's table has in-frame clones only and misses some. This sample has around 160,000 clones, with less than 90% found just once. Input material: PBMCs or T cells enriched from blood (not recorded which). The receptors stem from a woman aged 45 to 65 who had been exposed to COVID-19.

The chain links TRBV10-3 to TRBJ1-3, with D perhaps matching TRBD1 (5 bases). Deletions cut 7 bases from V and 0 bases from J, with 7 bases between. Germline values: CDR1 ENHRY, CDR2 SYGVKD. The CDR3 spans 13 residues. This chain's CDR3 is CAIKQVSGNTIYF. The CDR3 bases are TGTGCCATCAAACAGGTCTCTGGAAACACCATATATTTT.

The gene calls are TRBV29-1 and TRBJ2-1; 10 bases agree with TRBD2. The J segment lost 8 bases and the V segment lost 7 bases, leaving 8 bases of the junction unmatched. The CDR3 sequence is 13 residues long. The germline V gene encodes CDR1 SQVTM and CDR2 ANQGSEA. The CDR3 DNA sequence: TGCAGCGGGTCGGCTAGCGGGGGCTATGAGCAGTTCTTC. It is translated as CSGSASGGYEQFF.

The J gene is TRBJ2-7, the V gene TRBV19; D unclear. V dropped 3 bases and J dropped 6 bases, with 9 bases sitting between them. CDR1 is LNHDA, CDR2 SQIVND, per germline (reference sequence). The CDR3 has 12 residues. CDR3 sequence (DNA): TGTGCCAGTAGTATGAGCGCCACCGAGCAGTACTTC. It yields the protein CASSMSATEQYF. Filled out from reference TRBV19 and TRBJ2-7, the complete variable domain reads DGGITQSPKYLFRKEGQNVTLSCEQNLNHDAMYWYRQDPGQGLRLIYYSQIVNDFQKGDIAEGYSVSREKKESFPLTVTSAQKNPTAFYLCASSMSATEQYFGPGTRLTVT.

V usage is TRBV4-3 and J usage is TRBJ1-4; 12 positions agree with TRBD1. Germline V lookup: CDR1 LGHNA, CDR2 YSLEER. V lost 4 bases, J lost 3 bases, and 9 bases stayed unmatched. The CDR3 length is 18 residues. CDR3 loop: CASSPGTGGSVSNEKLFF. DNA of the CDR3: TGCGCCAGCAGCCCTGGGACAGGGGGCTCTGTGTCTAATGAAAAACTGTTTTTT.

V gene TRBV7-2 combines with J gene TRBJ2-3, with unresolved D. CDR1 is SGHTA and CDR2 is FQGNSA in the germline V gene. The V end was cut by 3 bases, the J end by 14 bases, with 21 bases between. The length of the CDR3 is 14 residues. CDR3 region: CASSFPTTRGSAYF. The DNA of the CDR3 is TGTGCCAGCAGCTTCCCCACCACGCGAGGATCCGCGTATTTT.

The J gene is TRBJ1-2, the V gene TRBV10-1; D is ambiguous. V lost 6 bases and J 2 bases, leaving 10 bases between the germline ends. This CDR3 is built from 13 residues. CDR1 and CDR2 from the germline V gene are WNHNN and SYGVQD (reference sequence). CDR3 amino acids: CASSDTLNYGYTF. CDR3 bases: TGCGCCAGCAGCGACACGCTCAACTATGGCTACACCTTC.

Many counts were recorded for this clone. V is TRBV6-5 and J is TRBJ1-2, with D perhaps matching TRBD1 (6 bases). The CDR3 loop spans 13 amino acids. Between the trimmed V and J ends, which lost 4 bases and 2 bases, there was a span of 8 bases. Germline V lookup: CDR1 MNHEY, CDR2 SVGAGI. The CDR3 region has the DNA TGTGCCAGCAGTTCTACAGGGAACTATGGCTACACCTTC. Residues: CASSSTGNYGYTF.

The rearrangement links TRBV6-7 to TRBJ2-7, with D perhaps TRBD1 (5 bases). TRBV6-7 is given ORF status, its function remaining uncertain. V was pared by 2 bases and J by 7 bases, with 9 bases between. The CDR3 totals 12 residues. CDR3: CASSYRGGEQYF. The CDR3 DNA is TGTGCCAGCAGTTACAGGGGTGGGGAGCAGTACTTC.

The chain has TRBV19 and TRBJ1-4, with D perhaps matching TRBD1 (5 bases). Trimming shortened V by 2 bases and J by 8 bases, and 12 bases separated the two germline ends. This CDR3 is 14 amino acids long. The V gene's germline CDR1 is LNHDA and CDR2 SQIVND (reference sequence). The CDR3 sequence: CASSIRGSGEKLFF. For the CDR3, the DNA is TGTGCCAGTAGTATACGGGGGAGTGGAGAAAAACTGTTTTTT.

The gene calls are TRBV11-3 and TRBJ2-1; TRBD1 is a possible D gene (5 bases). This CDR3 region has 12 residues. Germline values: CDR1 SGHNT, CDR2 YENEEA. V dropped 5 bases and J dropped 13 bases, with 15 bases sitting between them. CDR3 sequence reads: CASSQGMAAQFF. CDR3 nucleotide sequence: TGTGCCAGCAGCCAGGGCATGGCTGCCCAGTTCTTC.

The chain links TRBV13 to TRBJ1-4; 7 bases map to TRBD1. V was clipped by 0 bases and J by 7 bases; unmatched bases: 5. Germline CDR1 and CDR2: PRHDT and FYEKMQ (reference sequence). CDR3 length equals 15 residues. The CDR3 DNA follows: TGTGCCAGCAGCTTAGGAATAGGGGGCAGTGAAAAACTGTTTTTT. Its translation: CASSLGIGGSEKLFF.

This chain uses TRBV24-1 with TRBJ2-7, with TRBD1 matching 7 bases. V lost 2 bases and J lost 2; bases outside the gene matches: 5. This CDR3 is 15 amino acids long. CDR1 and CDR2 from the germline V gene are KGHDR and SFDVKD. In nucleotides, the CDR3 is TGTGCCACCAGTGATTGCCGGGACAGTACCTACGAGCAGTACTTC. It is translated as CATSDCRDSTYEQYF.

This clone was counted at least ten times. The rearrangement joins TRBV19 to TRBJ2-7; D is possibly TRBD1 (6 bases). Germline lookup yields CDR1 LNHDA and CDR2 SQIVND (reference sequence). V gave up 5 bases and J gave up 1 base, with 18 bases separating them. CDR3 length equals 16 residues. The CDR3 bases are TGTGCCAGTAGTCGAAACGCGGACAGCTTATCCTACGAGCAGTACTTC. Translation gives CASSRNADSLSYEQYF.

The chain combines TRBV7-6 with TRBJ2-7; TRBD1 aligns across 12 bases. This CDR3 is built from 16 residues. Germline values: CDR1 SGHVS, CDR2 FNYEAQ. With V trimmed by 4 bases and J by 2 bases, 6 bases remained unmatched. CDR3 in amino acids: CASSSSRDRGPYEQYF. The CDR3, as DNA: TGTGCCAGCAGCTCTAGCCGGGACAGGGGGCCCTACGAGCAGTACTTC.

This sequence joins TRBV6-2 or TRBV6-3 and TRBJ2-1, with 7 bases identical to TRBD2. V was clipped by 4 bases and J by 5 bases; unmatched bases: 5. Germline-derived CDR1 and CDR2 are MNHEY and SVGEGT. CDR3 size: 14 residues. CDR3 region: CASSWPGGHNEQFF. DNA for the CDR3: TGTGCCAGCAGTTGGCCGGGAGGCCACAATGAGCAGTTCTTC.

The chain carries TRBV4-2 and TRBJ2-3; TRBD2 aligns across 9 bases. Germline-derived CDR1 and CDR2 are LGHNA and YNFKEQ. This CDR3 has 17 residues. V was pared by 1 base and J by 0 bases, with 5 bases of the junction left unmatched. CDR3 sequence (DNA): TGTGCCAGCAGCCAAGCCAACCTAGCGGGGAGCACAGATACGCAGTATTTT. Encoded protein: CASSQANLAGSTDTQYF.

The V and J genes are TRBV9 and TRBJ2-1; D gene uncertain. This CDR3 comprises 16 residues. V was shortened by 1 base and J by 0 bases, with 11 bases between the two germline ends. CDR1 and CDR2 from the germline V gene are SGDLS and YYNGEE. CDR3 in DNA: TGTGCCAGCAGCGTAACCCCCGAGAGCTCCTACAATGAGCAGTTCTTC. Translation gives CASSVTPESSYNEQFF.

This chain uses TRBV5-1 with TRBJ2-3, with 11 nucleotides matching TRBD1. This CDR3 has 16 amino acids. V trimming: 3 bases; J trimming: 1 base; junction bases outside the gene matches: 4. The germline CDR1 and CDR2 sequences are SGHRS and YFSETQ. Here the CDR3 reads CASSSRTGGRTDTQYF. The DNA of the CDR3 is TGCGCCAGCAGCTCCCGGACAGGGGGCCGCACAGATACGCAGTATTTT.

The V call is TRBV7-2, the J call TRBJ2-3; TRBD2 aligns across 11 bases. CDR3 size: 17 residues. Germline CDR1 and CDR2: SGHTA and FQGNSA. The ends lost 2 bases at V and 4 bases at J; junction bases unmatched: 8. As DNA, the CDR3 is TGTGCCAGCAGCTTAAAGGGCCTAGCGGGGGGAGCAGATACGCAGTATTTT. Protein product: CASSLKGLAGGADTQYF.

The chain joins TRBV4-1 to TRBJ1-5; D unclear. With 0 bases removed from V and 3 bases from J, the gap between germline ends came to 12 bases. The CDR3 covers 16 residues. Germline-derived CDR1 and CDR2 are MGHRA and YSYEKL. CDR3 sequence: CASSQDGGPINQPQHF. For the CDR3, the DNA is TGCGCCAGCAGCCAAGATGGAGGACCTATCAATCAGCCCCAGCATTTT.

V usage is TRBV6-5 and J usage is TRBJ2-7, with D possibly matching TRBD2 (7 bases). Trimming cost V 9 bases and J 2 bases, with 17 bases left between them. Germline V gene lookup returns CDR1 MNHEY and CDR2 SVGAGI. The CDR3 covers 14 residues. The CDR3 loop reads CASAGGRGAYEQYF. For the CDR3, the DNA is TGTGCCAGTGCTGGGGGGAGGGGGGCCTACGAGCAGTACTTC.

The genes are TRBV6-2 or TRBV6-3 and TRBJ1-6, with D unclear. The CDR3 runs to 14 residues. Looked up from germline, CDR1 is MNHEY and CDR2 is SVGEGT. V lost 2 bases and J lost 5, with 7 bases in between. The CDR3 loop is CASSYNQDNSPLHF. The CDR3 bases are TGTGCCAGCAGTTACAACCAGGATAATTCACCCCTCCACTTT.

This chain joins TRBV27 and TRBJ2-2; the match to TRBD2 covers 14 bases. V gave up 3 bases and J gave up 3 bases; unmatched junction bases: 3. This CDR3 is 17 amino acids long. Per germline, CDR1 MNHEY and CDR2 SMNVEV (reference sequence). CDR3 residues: CASSLTSGRVDTGELFF. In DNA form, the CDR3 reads TGTGCCAGCAGTTTGACTAGCGGGAGGGTAGACACCGGGGAGCTGTTTTTT.

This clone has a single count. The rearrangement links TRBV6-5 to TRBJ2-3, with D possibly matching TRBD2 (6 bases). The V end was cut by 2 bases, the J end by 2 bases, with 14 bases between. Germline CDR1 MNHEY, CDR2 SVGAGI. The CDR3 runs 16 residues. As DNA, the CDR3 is TGTGCCAGCAGTTACGTTGGGGGGATATTCACAGATACGCAGTATTTT. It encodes CASSYVGGIFTDTQYF.

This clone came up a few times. For the CDR3, the DNA is TGTGCCAGCAGAAACACAGGGGGCTATGGCTACACCTTC. Residues: CASRNTGGYGYTF. The chain joins TRBV6-6 to TRBJ1-2; 8 bases map to TRBD1. J lost 4 bases, V lost 6 bases, and 4 bases had no gene match. Germline-derived CDR1 and CDR2 are MNHNY and SVGAGI (reference sequence). This CDR3 is built from 13 residues.

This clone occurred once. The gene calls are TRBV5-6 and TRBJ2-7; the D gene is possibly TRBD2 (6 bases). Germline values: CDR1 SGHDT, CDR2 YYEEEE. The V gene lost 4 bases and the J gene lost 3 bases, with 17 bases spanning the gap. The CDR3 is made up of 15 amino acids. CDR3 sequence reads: CASSAGGNVIYEQYF. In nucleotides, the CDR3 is TGTGCCAGCAGCGCCGGGGGTAACGTGATCTACGAGCAGTACTTC.

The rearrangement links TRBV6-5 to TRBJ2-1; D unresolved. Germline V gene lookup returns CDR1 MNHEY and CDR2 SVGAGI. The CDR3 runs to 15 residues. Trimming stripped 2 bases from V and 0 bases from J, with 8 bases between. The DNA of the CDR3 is TGTGCCAGCAGTTACCTCTCTAGCTCCTACAATGAGCAGTTCTTC. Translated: CASSYLSSSYNEQFF.

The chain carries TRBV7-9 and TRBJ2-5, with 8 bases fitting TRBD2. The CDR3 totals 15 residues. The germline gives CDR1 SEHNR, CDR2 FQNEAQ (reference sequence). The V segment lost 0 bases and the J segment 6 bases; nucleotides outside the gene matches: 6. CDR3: CASSLAPGGAQTQYF. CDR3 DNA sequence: TGTGCCAGCAGCTTAGCGCCGGGGGGGGCACAGACCCAGTACTTC.